This T cell receptor (beta chain) originates from a study of control samples from healthy donors and cancer patients. This clone has just one count. The CDR3 is 13 amino acids. The V and J ends lost 0 bases and 6 bases, in that order; junction bases with no gene match: 2. Germline CDR1 SGHRS, CDR2 YFSETQ. Assay used: immunoSEQ multiplex PCR; TCRdb lists only in-frame clones, some missing. Here the sample spans some 130,000 clones, 80% to 95% being singletons. V is TRBV5-1 and J is TRBJ1-2; the match to TRBD1 covers 7 bases. This sequence was found in a man aged 18 to 30 in good health. Sample: blood. The DNA for the CDR3 is TGCGCCAGCAGCTTGGGGACAGGCGATGGCTACACCTTC. Its protein product is CASSLGTGDGYTF.